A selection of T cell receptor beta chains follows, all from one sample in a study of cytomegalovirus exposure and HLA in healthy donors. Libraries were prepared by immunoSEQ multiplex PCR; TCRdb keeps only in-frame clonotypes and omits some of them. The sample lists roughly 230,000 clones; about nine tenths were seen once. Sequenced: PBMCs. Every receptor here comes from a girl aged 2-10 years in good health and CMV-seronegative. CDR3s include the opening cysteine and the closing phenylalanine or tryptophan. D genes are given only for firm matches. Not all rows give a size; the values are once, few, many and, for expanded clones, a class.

CASSPATGGRGYTEAFF,TGTGCCAGCAGCCCGGCAACGGGAGGACGGGGATACACTGAAGCTTTCTTT,TRBV7-9,-,-,TRBJ1-1
CPRRGSQETQYF,TGTCCCCGGAGGGGTTCACAAGAGACCCAGTACTTC,TRBV21-1,-,-,TRBJ2-5
CATSSEDRTYQPQHF,TGTGCCACCAGCAGTGAGGACAGGACATATCAGCCCCAGCATTTT,TRBV15,-,TRBD1,TRBJ1-5
CASSPGIGQPQHF,TGTGCCAGCAGCCCCGGGATTGGTCAGCCCCAGCATTTT,TRBV5-6,-,-,TRBJ1-5
CATSRDPVASLSGSEQFF,TGTGCCACCAGCAGAGACCCCGTGGCTAGCTTAAGTGGGTCTGAGCAGTTCTTC,TRBV15,-,-,TRBJ2-1
CASSPPQGTTIREQYF,TGTGCCAGCTCACCACCCCAAGGGACAACGATTCGCGAGCAGTACTTC,TRBV18,-,-,TRBJ2-7
CASSTGQGLQYF,TGTGCCAGTAGTACGGGACAGGGATTGCAGTACTTC,TRBV19,-,TRBD1,TRBJ2-7
CASIGQGDTGELFF,TGTGCCAGCATTGGACAGGGGGACACCGGGGAGCTGTTTTTT,TRBV6-1,-,TRBD1,TRBJ2-2
CASSSSTGTSSGEQFF,TGTGCCAGCAGCTCGTCTACCGGGACTAGCTCGGGTGAGCAGTTCTTC,TRBV7-9,-,TRBD2,TRBJ2-1
CASSQDPTSGGQETQYF,TGTGCCAGCAGCCAAGATCCGACTAGCGGTGGCCAAGAGACCCAGTACTTC,TRBV4-2,-,TRBD2,TRBJ2-5
CASGEGYEQYF,TGTGCCTCGGGAGAGGGGTACGAGCAGTACTTC,TRBV12-5,-,-,TRBJ2-7
CAWSVSSASTDTQYF,TGTGCCTGGAGTGTATCTAGCGCCAGCACAGATACGCAGTATTTT,TRBV30,-,-,TRBJ2-3
CASSIGQEHQPQHF,TGTGCCAGTAGTATAGGACAAGAGCATCAGCCCCAGCATTTT,TRBV19,-,-,TRBJ1-5
CASRRLLAGVSEQYF,TGTGCCAGCAGGCGGCTCCTAGCGGGAGTTTCCGAGCAGTACTTC,TRBV5-4,-,TRBD2,TRBJ2-7
CASSLSARWGRETQYF,TGTGCCAGCAGCTTATCTGCACGCTGGGGGCGGGAGACCCAGTACTTC,TRBV11-2,-,-,TRBJ2-5
CASSSAGRSNEKLFF,TGCGCCAGCAGCTCCGCGGGACGGTCTAATGAAAAACTGTTTTTT,TRBV5-1,-,-,TRBJ1-4
CASSSGAGGWYVETQYF,TGTGCCAGCAGCAGCGGGGCGGGAGGGTGGTATGTAGAGACCCAGTACTTC,TRBV5-6,-,TRBD2,TRBJ2-5
CASSEVRDSPLHF,TGTGCCAGCAGTGAAGTTAGAGATTCACCCCTCCACTTT,TRBV6-5,-,-,TRBJ1-6
CASSHRDRNTEAFF,TGCGCCAGCAGCCACCGGGACAGGAACACTGAAGCTTTCTTT,TRBV5-1,-,TRBD1,TRBJ1-1
CASSGGSQRGNTEAFF,TGCGCCAGCAGCGGAGGGAGTCAGAGAGGGAACACTGAAGCTTTCTTT,TRBV5-1,once,-,TRBJ1-1
CASKDPGDPGNTIYF,TGTGCCAGTAAGGACCCAGGGGATCCTGGAAACACCATATATTTT,TRBV19,-,-,TRBJ1-3
CASSAYSGNTIYF,TGTGCCAGCAGCGCGTACTCTGGAAACACCATATATTTT,TRBV7-6,-,-,TRBJ1-3